Below are 15 T cell receptor beta chains sequenced from a single sample in a study of blood T cells in healthy people across ages. A second PCR, run for about 6 to 12 cycles, used a sample-barcoded 5' primer plus a J-beta primer mix. TCRdb re-analysed the 5' RACE reads in MiXCR, keeping a single row per CDR3 protein. The top ten hold around 3% of the sample, which has about 780,000 distinct CDR3 sequences, around 25% seen once. This same sample was also taken into another study, of T cells of mothers and their children.

Input material: blood. The origin of the receptors is a boy aged 5 to 17 in good health.

On this clonotype itself: A junction end diverges from the germline sequence, so it may reflect a read error. The genes are TRBV25-1 and TRBJ2-2; 14 bases match TRBD2. CDR1 and CDR2 from the germline V gene are MGHDK and SYGVNS. This CDR3 is 15 amino acids long. The CDR3 coding sequence is TGTGCCAGCGACGGGACTAGCGGGGGTGACGGGGAGCTGCTTTTT. This gives the protein CASDGTSGGDGELLF.

The CDR3 protein is CASSFSDHFEAFF. CDR3 in DNA: TGTGCCAGCAGTTTTTCGGACCATTTCGAAGCTTTCTTT. The chain has TRBV28 and TRBJ1-1, with no clear D. The germline gives CDR1 MDHEN, CDR2 SYDVKM. V gave up 3 bases and J gave up 8 bases, with 13 bases separating them. The CDR3 has 13 amino acids.

This chain connects TRBV20-1 to TRBJ2-5, with a possible D match to TRBD1 (5 bases). Gene TRBJ2-7 matches the end of the DNA better, so the J call may be wrong. The CDR3 length is 14 residues. Germline V CDR1 and CDR2: DFQATT, SNEGSKA (reference sequence). The CDR3 loop reads CSARDSRVPYEQYF. CDR3 in DNA: TGCAGTGCTAGAGACTCCAGGGTACCCTACGAGCAGTACTTC.

The J gene is TRBJ1-1, the V gene TRBV5-1, with D possibly matching TRBD1 (6 bases). Germline lookup yields CDR1 SGHRS and CDR2 YFSETQ. This CDR3 spans 13 amino acids. Trimming shortened V by 4 bases and J by 11 bases, and 18 bases separated the two germline ends. The CDR3 DNA reads TGCGCCAGCAGCCCGCGGGACACCCTTGGGGCTTTCTTT. It is translated as CASSPRDTLGAFF. Combining the CDR3 with reference TRBV5-1 and TRBJ1-1 gives the whole variable domain KAGVTQTPRYLIKTRGQQVTLSCSPISGHRSVSWYQQTPGQGLQFLFEYFSETQRNKGNFPGRFSGRQFSNSRSEMNVSTLELGDSALYLCASSPRDTLGAFFGQGTRLTVV.

This chain links TRBV12-3 or TRBV12-4 with TRBJ2-1, with unresolved D. V was cut by 8 bases and J by 1 base, with 6 bases left in between. The CDR3 totals 12 residues. The CDR3 is CASAESYNEQFF. The CDR3 region has the DNA TGTGCCAGCGCGGAATCCTACAATGAGCAGTTCTTC.

This clonotype came up a few times. The chain carries TRBV29-1 and TRBJ2-5; TRBD2 agrees at 7 bases. This CDR3 comprises 15 residues. V was pared by 3 bases and J by 1 base, with 8 bases of the junction left unmatched. Germline lookup yields CDR1 SQVTM and CDR2 ANQGSEA. The CDR3 sequence is CSVDSSGEFQETQYF. CDR3 DNA sequence: TGCAGCGTTGATTCCAGCGGGGAGTTCCAAGAGACCCAGTACTTC.

The chain links TRBV20-1 to TRBJ2-3; 10 nucleotides line up with TRBD2. The germline gives CDR1 DFQATT, CDR2 SNEGSKA (reference sequence). With 2 bases clipped from V and 4 bases from J, the junction kept 3 bases outside the gene matches. The CDR3 has 14 amino acids. For the CDR3, the DNA is TGCAGTGCTAGATCGCTAGCGGGGGCAGATACGCAGTATTTT. Translated: CSARSLAGADTQYF.

This clonotype was seen more than once but under ten times. The J gene is TRBJ2-7, the V gene TRBV20-1, with TRBD2 identical over 10 bases. The assigned J gene may be wrong: the sequence end matches TRBJ2-1 better. From germline, CDR1 is DFQATT and CDR2 SNEGSKA (reference sequence). The CDR3 has 14 residues. CDR3 protein: CSAILLAGNNEQFF. The CDR3 region has the DNA TGCAGTGCTATTTTACTAGCGGGGAACAATGAGCAGTTCTTC.

V and J are TRBV11-2 and TRBJ2-7, with 8 bases matching TRBD1. V dropped 1 base and J dropped 7; count of bases not matched to a gene: 9. The CDR3 runs 15 residues. Germline CDR1 and CDR2: SGHAT and FQNNGV. The CDR3 is CASSLGGTGSKEQYF. The CDR3 DNA sequence: TGTGCCAGCAGCTTAGGTGGGACAGGTTCTAAGGAGCAGTACTTC.

This clonotype has more than one count but fewer than ten. The chain employs TRBV19 and TRBJ1-4; the D is unclear. The length of the CDR3 is 15 residues. CDR1 is LNHDA and CDR2 is SQIVND in the germline V gene (reference sequence). V gave up 4 bases and J gave up 13 bases, with 22 bases separating them. CDR3 in DNA: TGTGCCAGTAGTACCCAGGACCTACCGTCCTCAGCACTGTTTTTT. Its translation: CASSTQDLPSSALFF.

This clonotype appeared a few times. V is TRBV5-6 and J is TRBJ2-1, with TRBD2 matching over 10 bases. Per the germline V gene, CDR1 is SGHDT and CDR2 is YYEEEE. V gave up 4 bases and J gave up 10 bases; unmatched junction bases: 14. The CDR3 runs 16 residues. The CDR3 bases are TGTGCCAGCAGCCTCCCCGGGACTAGCGAGGGGTGGGAGCAGTTCTTC. This encodes CASSLPGTSEGWEQFF.

This chain connects TRBV12-3 or TRBV12-4 to TRBJ1-4; D call uncertain. V was clipped by 1 base and J by 5 bases, with 8 bases between them. This CDR3 has 14 amino acids. The CDR3 bases are TGTGCCAGCAGTTTAGGGGCGAAAAATGAAAAACTGTTTTTT. It translates to CASSLGAKNEKLFF.

This clonotype turned up a few times. The chain uses TRBV5-1 and TRBJ2-1, with 9 bases matching TRBD2. Germline V gene data show CDR1 as SGHRS and CDR2 as YFSETQ. The J segment lost 1 base and the V segment lost 4 bases, leaving 6 bases of the junction unmatched. The CDR3 contains 16 residues. CDR3 amino acids: CASSPGLAWSYNEQFF. As DNA, the CDR3 is TGCGCCAGCAGCCCCGGACTAGCGTGGTCCTACAATGAGCAGTTCTTC. Full variable domain (missing parts from reference TRBV5-1 and TRBJ2-1): KAGVTQTPRYLIKTRGQQVTLSCSPISGHRSVSWYQQTPGQGLQFLFEYFSETQRNKGNFPGRFSGRQFSNSRSEMNVSTLELGDSALYLCASSPGLAWSYNEQFFGPGTRLTVL.

In its sample, this clonotype was seen a few times. The chain uses TRBV12-3 or TRBV12-4 and TRBJ2-1, with D possibly matching TRBD2 (5 bases). Gene TRBJ2-5 matches the end of the DNA better, so the J call may be wrong. This CDR3 region has 14 residues. The CDR3 region is CASSFRPPEEAQYF. As DNA, the CDR3 is TGTGCCAGCAGTTTTCGTCCCCCCGAGGAGGCCCAGTACTTC.

The chain combines TRBV9 with TRBJ2-5; TRBD2 matches 9 bases. V dropped 0 bases and J dropped 4; count of bases not matched to a gene: 7. The CDR3 totals 16 residues. Germline V gene data show CDR1 as SGDLS and CDR2 as YYNGEE. The CDR3 reads CASSVEASGARETQYF. The CDR3 DNA reads as TGTGCCAGCAGCGTAGAAGCTAGCGGGGCACGAGAGACCCAGTACTTC.